Below, 3 T cell receptor beta chains from the same sample are listed, as sequenced in a study of cytomegalovirus exposure and HLA in healthy donors. Data came from immunoSEQ multiplex PCR; TCRdb stores just in-frame clones and leaves some out. The sample consists of about 160,000 clones, about 95% of them appearing once. The sequenced sample was PBMCs. These receptors came from a woman younger than 35 in good health and CMV-seronegative.

The CDR3, as DNA: TGTGCCAGCAGCTTAGGCGGGGAAGAGACCCAGTACTTC. It codes for CASSLGGEETQYF. V gene TRBV7-3 combines with J gene TRBJ2-5, with D tentatively TRBD2 (6 bases). The germline gives CDR1 SGHTA, CDR2 FQGTGA. The CDR3 consists of 13 residues. The ends were cut back, 2 bases at V and 3 bases at J, with 7 bases in the middle.

The chain uses TRBV6-1 and TRBJ1-5; TRBD1 matches at 8 bases. Germline CDR1 and CDR2: MNHNS and SASEGT. Unmatched junction bases numbered 12, after V lost 8 bases and J lost 6 bases. This CDR3 region has 15 residues. The CDR3 DNA follows: TGTGCCAGCGCGGGACAGGCTTTCGTGGGTCAGCCCCAGCATTTT. Its protein product is CASAGQAFVGQPQHF.

The rearrangement uses TRBV6-1 and TRBJ2-7; 8 nucleotides line up with TRBD1. CDR1 is MNHNS and CDR2 is SASEGT in the germline V gene. CDR3 length: 13 residues. Germline trimming cut 7 bases from V and 3 bases from J; bases unmatched to any gene: 5. The CDR3 is CASTGQGLYEQYF. The CDR3, as DNA: TGTGCCAGCACCGGACAGGGCCTCTACGAGCAGTACTTC.